The 10 T cell receptor beta chains in this list originate from one sample, sequenced in a study of blood T cell repertoires in COVID-19. Produced via immunoSEQ multiplex PCR; TCRdb's table is partial and in-frame only. The sample lists tens of thousands of clones, roughly 76% occurring once. The sequenced sample was peripheral blood. The receptors come from a man aged 80 or over with COVID-19, enrolled during active disease.

The V and J genes are TRBV11-2 and TRBJ1-1, with a tentative D call TRBD1 (5 bases). The CDR3 sequence is 13 residues long. V was cut by 5 bases and J by 4 bases, with 11 bases left in between. Germline V gene sequence: CDR1 SGHAT, CDR2 FQNNGV. CDR3 residues: CASSRRGSTEAFF. CDR3 DNA sequence: TGTGCCAGCAGCCGAAGGGGTAGCACTGAAGCTTTCTTT. The variable domain in full, completed from reference TRBV11-2 and TRBJ1-1, reads EAGVAQSPRYKIIEKRQSVAFWCNPISGHATLYWYQQILGQGPKLLIQFQNNGVVDDSQLPKDRFSAERLKGVDSTLKIQPAKLEDSAVYLCASSRRGSTEAFFGQGTRLTVV.

This clone was counted many times. This rearrangement joins TRBV6-6 to TRBJ1-4, with D tentatively TRBD1 (6 bases). The V end was cut by 4 bases, the J end by 7 bases, with 16 bases between. The germline V gene has CDR1 MNHNY and CDR2 SVGAGI (reference sequence). This CDR3 region has 15 residues. The CDR3 protein is CASSSPGAGSEKLFF. In nucleotides, the CDR3 is TGTGCCAGCAGTTCCCCAGGGGCCGGTAGTGAAAAACTGTTTTTT.

The V call is TRBV19, the J call TRBJ1-4; perhaps TRBD1 as D (5 bases). Trimming took off 6 bases at V and 0 bases at J, with 11 bases between the two ends. Germline CDR1 and CDR2: LNHDA and SQIVND (reference sequence). The CDR3 spans 15 residues. The DNA for the CDR3 is TGTGCCAGTAGGGGGCGGGGAGCAACTAATGAAAAACTGTTTTTT. The encoded protein is CASRGRGATNEKLFF.

In this sample, this clone turned up a few times. The CDR3: CAWRNMNTEAFF. The CDR3 nucleotides read TGTGCCTGGAGGAACATGAACACTGAAGCTTTCTTT. This chain uses TRBV30 with TRBJ1-1; no firm D call. The V and J ends lost 3 bases and 0 bases respectively, with 5 bases between them. CDR1 and CDR2 from the germline V gene are GTSNPN and SVGIG (reference sequence). The CDR3 has 12 amino acids.

Here the CDR3 DNA reads TGTGCCAGCAGCTCTACCGGGACAGGATTCTATGGCTACACCTTC. It is translated as CASSSTGTGFYGYTF. The chain employs TRBV7-2 and TRBJ1-2; 8 bases map to TRBD1. The CDR3 loop spans 15 amino acids. Germline loops: CDR1 SGHTA, CDR2 FQGNSA. The V gene end was trimmed by 4 bases and the J gene end by 4 bases; junction bases not matched to a gene: 8.

The genes are TRBV3-1 (or the pseudogene TRBV3-2) and TRBJ2-2, with D perhaps matching TRBD1 (5 bases). The CDR3 has 18 residues. The V gene lost 0 bases and the J gene lost 5 bases, with 19 bases spanning the gap. Germline CDR1 and CDR2: LGHDT and YNNKEL (reference sequence). In DNA, the CDR3 is TGTGCCAGCAGCCAAGAATCCAAGGGGTTCAGTGGTACCGGGGAGCTGTTTTTT. Translating gives CASSQESKGFSGTGELFF.

This clone was recorded once. V gene TRBV7-6 combines with J gene TRBJ2-7; TRBD2 might be the D (5 bases). The CDR3 is 17 amino acids. Germline loops: CDR1 SGHVS, CDR2 FNYEAQ. V was clipped by 4 bases and J by 0 bases, with 19 bases between them. The DNA for the CDR3 is TGTGCCAGCAGCTACCACGCGGGCCGGGCGAGCTCCTACGAGCAGTACTTC. Amino acids: CASSYHAGRASSYEQYF.

The genes are TRBV10-3 and TRBJ1-1; TRBD1 agrees at 8 bases. Germline CDR1 is ENHRY and CDR2 is SYGVKD. The CDR3 extends over 14 amino acids. J gave up 0 bases and V 11 bases, and 8 bases lay outside the gene matches. CDR3 DNA sequence: TGTGCCCCCAGGACAGGGCTCATGAACACTGAAGCTTTCTTT. This codes for CAPRTGLMNTEAFF.

The rearrangement joins TRBV7-2 to TRBJ2-5, with TRBD2 identical over 9 bases. The CDR3 covers 16 residues. V dropped 0 bases and J dropped 2; count of bases not matched to a gene: 4. The germline CDR1 and CDR2 sequences are SGHTA and FQGNSA. Here the CDR3 DNA reads TGTGCCAGCAGCTTAGCGCCGGCGGGGGGGCAAGAGACCCAGTACTTC. It is translated as CASSLAPAGGQETQYF.

This chain connects TRBV7-2 to TRBJ1-5, with unresolved D. The CDR3 covers 12 residues. CDR1 is SGHTA, CDR2 FQGNSA, per germline. V shed 9 bases and J shed 2 bases, with 8 bases lying between them. This chain's CDR3 is CASGQGNQPQHF. For the CDR3, the DNA is TGTGCCAGTGGCCAGGGCAATCAGCCCCAGCATTTT.